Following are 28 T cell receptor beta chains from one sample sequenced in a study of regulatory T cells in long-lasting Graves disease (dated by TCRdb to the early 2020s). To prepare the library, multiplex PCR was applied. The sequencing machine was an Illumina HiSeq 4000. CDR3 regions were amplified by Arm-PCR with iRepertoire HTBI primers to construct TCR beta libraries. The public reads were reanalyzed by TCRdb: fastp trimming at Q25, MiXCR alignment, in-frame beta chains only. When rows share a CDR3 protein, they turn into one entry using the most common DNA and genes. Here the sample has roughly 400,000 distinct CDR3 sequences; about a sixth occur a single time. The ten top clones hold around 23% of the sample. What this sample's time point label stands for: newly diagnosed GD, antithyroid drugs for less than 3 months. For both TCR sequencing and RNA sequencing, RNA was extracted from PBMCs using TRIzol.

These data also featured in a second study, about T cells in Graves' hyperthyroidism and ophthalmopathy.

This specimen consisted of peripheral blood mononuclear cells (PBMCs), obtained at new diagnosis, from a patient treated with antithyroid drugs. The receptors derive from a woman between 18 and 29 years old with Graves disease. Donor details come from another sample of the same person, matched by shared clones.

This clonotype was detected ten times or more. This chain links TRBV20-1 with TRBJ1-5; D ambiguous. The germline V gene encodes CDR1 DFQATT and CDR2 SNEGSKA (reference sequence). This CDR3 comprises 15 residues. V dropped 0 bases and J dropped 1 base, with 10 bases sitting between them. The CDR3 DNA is TGCAGTGCTAGAGATCGGTTAGGAAGCAATCAGCCCCAGCATTTT. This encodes CSARDRLGSNQPQHF.

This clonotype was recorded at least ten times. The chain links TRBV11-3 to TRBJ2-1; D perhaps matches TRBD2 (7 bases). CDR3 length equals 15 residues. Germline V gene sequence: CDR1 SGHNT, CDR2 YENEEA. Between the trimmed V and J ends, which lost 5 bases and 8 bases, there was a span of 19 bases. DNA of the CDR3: TGTGCCAGCAGCGCCGGGGGGCTAGTTTTCGATGAGCAGTTCTTC. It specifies CASSAGGLVFDEQFF.

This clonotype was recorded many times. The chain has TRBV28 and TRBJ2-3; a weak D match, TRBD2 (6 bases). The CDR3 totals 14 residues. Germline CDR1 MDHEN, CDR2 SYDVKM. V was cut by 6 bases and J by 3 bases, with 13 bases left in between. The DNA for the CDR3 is TGTGCCAGCAGCTTACGGGGAGGTACAGATACGCAGTATTTT. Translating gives CASSLRGGTDTQYF.

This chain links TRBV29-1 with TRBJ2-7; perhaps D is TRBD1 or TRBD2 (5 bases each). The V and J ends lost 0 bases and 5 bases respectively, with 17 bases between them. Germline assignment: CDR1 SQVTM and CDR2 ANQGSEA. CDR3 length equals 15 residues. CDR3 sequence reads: CSVEEGGRGTNEQYF. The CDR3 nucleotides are TGCAGCGTTGAAGAAGGAGGTAGGGGCACCAACGAGCAGTACTTC.

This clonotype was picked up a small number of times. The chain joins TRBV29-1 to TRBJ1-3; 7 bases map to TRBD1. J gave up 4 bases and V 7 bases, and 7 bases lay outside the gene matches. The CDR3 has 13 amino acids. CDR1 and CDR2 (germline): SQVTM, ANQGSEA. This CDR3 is CSASRQGGNTIYF. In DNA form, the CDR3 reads TGCAGCGCAAGCAGACAGGGCGGAAACACCATATATTTT.

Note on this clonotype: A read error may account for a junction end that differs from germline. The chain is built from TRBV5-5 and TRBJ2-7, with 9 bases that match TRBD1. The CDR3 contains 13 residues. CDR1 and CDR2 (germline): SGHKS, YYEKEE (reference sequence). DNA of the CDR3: TGTGCCAGCAAACAGGGGGCGGGTTACGAGCAATACTTC. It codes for CASKQGAGYEQYF.

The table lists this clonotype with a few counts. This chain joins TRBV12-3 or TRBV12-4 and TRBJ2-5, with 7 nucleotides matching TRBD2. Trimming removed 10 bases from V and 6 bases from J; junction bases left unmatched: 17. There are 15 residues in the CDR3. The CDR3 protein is CATSLGGVGVQTQYF. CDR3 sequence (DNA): TGTGCCACCTCCTTGGGGGGGGTGGGAGTACAGACCCAGTACTTC.

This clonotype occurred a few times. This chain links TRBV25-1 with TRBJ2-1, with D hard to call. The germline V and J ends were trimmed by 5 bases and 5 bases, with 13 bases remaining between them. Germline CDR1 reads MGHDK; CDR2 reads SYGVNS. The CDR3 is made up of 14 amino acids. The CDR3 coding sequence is TGTGCCAGCAGTCGATCCGGTGCCAACAATGAGCAGTTCTTC. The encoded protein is CASSRSGANNEQFF. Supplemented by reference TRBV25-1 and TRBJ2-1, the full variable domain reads EADIYQTPRYLVIGTGKKITLECSQTMGHDKMYWYQQDPGMELHLIHYSYGVNSTEKGDLSSESTVSRIRTEHFPLTLESARPSHTSQYLCASSRSGANNEQFFGPGTRLTVL.

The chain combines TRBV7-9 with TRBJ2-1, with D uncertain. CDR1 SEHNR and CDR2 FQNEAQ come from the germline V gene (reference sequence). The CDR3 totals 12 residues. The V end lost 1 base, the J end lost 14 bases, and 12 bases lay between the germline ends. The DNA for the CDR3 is TGTGCCAGCAGCTTAGGCCCCTCCCTCAAGTTCTTC. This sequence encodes CASSLGPSLKFF.

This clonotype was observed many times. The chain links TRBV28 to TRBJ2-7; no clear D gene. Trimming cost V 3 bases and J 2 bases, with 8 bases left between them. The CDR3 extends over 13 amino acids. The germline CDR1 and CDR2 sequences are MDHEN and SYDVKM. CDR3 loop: CASSLSVPYEQYF. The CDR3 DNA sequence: TGTGCCAGCAGTTTGTCAGTACCCTACGAGCAGTACTTC.

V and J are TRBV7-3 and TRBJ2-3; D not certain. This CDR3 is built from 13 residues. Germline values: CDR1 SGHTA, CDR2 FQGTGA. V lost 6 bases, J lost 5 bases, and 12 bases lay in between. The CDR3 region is CASRDPGEDTQYF. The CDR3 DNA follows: TGTGCCAGCAGGGACCCCGGTGAAGATACGCAGTATTTT.

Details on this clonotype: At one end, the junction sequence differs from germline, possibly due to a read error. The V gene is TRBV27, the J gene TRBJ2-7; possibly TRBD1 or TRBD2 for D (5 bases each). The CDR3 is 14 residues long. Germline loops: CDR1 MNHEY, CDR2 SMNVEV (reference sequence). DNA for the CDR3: TGTGCCAGCACCGAGGGCAGGGAGTCCTACGAGCAGAACTTC. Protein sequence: CASTEGRESYEQNF.

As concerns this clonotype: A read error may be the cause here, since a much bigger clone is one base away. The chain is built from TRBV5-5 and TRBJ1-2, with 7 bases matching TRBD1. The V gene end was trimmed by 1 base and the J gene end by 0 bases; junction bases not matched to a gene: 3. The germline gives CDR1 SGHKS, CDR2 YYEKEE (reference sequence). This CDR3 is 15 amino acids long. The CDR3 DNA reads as TGTGCCAGCAGCTTGTTGGGACAGACTAACTATGGCTACACCTTC. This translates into CASSLLGQTNYGYTF.

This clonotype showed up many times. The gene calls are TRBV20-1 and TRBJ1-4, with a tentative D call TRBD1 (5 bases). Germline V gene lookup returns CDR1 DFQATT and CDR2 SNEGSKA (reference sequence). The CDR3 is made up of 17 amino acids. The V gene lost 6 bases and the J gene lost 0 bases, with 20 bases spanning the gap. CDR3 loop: CSAPHQGGLATNEKLFF. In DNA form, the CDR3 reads TGCAGTGCCCCGCACCAGGGAGGCTTGGCAACTAATGAAAAACTGTTTTTT.

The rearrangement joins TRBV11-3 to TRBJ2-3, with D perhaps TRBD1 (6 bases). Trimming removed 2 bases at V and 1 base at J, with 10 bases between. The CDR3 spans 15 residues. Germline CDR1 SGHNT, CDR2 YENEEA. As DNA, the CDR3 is TGTGCCAGCAGCTTAACCCAGGGGCGCACAGATACGCAGTATTTT. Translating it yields CASSLTQGRTDTQYF.

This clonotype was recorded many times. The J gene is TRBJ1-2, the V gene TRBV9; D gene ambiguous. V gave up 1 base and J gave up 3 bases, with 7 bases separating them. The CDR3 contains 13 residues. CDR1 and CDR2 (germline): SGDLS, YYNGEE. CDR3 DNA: TGTGCCAGCAGCGTACGAACTGACTATGGCTACACCTTC. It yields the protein CASSVRTDYGYTF.

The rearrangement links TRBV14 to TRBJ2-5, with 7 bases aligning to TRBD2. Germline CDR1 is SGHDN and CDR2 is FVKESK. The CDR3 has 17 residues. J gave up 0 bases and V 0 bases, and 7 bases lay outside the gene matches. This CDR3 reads CASSQDRGGSYQETQYF. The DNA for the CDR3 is TGTGCCAGCAGCCAAGATAGGGGCGGGAGCTACCAAGAGACCCAGTACTTC.

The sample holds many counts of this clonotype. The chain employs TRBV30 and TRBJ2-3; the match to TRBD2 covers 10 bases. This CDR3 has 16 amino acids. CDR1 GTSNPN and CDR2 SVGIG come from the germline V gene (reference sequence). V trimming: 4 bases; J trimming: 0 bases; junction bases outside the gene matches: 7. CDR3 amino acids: CAWKVAGGSSTDTQYF. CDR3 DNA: TGTGCCTGGAAGGTAGCGGGAGGCTCTAGCACAGATACGCAGTATTTT. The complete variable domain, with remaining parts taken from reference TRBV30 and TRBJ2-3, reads SQTIHQWPATLVQPVGSPLSLECTVEGTSNPNLYWYRQAAGRGLQLLFYSVGIGQISSEVPQNLSASRPQDRQFILSSKKLLLSDSGFYLCAWKVAGGSSTDTQYFGPGTRLTVL.

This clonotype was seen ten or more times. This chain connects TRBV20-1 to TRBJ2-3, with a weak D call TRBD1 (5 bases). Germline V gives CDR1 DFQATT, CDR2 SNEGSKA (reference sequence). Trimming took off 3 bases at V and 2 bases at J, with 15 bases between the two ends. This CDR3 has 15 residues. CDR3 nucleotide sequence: TGCAGTGCTAGGGGAACAGGATTTCCCACAGATACGCAGTATTTT. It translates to CSARGTGFPTDTQYF.

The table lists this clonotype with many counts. CDR3 nucleotides: TGTGCCAGCAGTGGAATTCAAAAGTATAGCAATCAGCCCCAGCATTTT. It yields the protein CASSGIQKYSNQPQHF. The V gene is TRBV28, the J gene TRBJ1-5; D not certain. The CDR3 totals 16 residues. Trimming shortened V by 5 bases and J by 0 bases, and 14 bases separated the two germline ends. Looked up from germline, CDR1 is MDHEN and CDR2 is SYDVKM.

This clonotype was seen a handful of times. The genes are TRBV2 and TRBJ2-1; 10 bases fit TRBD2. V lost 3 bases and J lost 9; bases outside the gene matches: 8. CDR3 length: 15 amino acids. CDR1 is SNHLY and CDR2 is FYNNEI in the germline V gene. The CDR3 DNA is TGTGCCAGCAGTGATAGGCTAGCGGGGGACGGTGAGCAGTTCTTC. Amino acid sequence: CASSDRLAGDGEQFF. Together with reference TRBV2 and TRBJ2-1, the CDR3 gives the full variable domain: EPEVTQTPSHQVTQMGQEVILRCVPISNHLYFYWYRQILGQKVEFLVSFYNNEISEKSEIFDDQFSVERPDGSNFTLKIRSTKLEDSAMYFCASSDRLAGDGEQFFGPGTRLTVL.

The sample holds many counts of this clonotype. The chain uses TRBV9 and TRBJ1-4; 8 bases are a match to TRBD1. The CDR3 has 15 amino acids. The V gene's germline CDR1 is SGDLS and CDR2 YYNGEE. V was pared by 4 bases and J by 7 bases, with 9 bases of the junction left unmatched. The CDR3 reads CASSYEDRAGEKLFF. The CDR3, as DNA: TGTGCCAGCAGCTACGAGGACAGGGCGGGTGAAAAACTGTTTTTT.

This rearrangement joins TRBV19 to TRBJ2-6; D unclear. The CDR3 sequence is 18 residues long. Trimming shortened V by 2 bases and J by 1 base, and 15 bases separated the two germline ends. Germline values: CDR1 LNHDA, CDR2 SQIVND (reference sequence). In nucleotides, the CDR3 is TGTGCCAGTAGTATATTTGGCAGGAGAACTTCTGGGGCCAACGTCCTGACTTTC. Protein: CASSIFGRRTSGANVLTF.

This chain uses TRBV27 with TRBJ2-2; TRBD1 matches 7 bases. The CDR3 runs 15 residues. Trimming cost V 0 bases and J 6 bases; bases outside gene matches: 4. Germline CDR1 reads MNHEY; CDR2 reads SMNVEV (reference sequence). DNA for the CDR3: TGTGCCAGCAGTTTATCCCCTGACAGGGCCGGGGAGCTGTTTTTT. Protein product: CASSLSPDRAGELFF.

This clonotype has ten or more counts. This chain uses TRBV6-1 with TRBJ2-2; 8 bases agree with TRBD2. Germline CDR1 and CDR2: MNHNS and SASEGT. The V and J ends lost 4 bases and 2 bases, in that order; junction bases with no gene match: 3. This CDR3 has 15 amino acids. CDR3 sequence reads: CASSVGLANTGELFF. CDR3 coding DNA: TGTGCCAGCAGTGTAGGACTAGCTAACACCGGGGAGCTGTTTTTT.

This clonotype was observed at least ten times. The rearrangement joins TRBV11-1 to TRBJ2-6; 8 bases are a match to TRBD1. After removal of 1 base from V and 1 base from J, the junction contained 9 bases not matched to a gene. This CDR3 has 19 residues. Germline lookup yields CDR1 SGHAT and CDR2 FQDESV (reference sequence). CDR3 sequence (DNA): TGTGCCAGCAGCTTAGGGCCAGGGGGCCCGGGATCTGGGGCCAACGTCCTGACTTTC. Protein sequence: CASSLGPGGPGSGANVLTF. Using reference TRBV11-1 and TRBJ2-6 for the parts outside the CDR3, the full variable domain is EAEVAQSPRYKITEKSQAVAFWCDPISGHATLYWYRQILGQGPELLVQFQDESVVDDSQLPKDRFSAERLKGVDSTLKIQPAELGDSAMYLCASSLGPGGPGSGANVLTFGAGSRLTVL.

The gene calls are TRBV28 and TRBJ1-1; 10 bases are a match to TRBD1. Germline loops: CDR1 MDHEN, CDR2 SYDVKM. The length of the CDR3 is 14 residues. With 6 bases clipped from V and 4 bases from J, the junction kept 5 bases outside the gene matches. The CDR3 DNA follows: TGTGCCAGCAGGGCCGACAGGGGGCGCACTGAAGCTTTCTTT. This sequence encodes CASRADRGRTEAFF.

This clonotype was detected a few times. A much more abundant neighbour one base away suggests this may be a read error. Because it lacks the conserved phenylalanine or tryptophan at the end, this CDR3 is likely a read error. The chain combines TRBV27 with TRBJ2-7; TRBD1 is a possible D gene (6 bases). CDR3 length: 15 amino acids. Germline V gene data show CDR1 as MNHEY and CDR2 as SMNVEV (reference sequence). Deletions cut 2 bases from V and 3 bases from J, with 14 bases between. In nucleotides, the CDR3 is TGTGCCAGCAGTTTAAGCAGGGGTTCCTTCTACGAGCAGTACCTC. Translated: CASSLSRGSFYEQYL.